The source of this TCR beta chain is a study of T cells in lung cancer brain metastases. There are a few counts of this clone. Paired samples had equal genomic DNA input, ranging roughly 2.24 to 5.5 ug. TCRdb's copy holds only in-frame clones and misses some; the assay was immunoSEQ multiplex PCR. The data hold about 4,800 clones, with nearly 90% observed a single time. With 5 bases clipped from V and 8 bases from J, the junction kept 5 bases outside the gene matches. The CDR3 is 11 amino acids. Germline assignment: CDR1 DFQATT and CDR2 SNEGSKA (reference sequence). The specimen sequenced was tumor tissue from the primary lung tumor. The receptor was isolated from a woman aged 50 to 65 with non-small cell lung cancer. The V call is TRBV20-1, the J call TRBJ1-2; 7 bases are a match to TRBD1. The CDR3, as DNA: TGCAGTGCTCCCACAGGGGCCGGCTACACCTTC. As protein: CSAPTGAGYTF.